This T cell receptor beta chain originates from a study of CD8 T cells in Susac syndrome. Study in general: Blood was drawn from patients with Susac syndrome. At that point, they were therapy-naive, on corticosteroids, or on intravenous immunoglobulin alone. Study-wide results and caveats: CD4+ T cell repertoires in Susac syndrome exhibited no evidence of clonal expansion.

In its sample, this clonotype was seen a few times. The antigen is undetermined. With random hexamers, reverse transcription was performed on about 0.45 to 1 ug of RNA. TCRdb recomputed calls from the immunoSEQ multiplex PCR reads with MiXCR, one row per CDR3 protein. The sample contains around 110,000 distinct CDR3 sequences, roughly 95% of which appear only once. The V end was cut by 1 base, the J end by 9 bases, with 15 bases between. The CDR3 is made up of 13 amino acids. Per the germline V gene, CDR1 is GTSNPN and CDR2 is SVGIG (reference sequence). The chain is built from TRBV30 and TRBJ1-2; D ambiguous. The TCR comes from a human donor with Susac syndrome. Sequences were obtained from CD4+ T cells from PBMCs. The CDR3 bases are TGTGCCTGGAGTGAGGGAGGGCCTGGCCGCTACACCTTC. Translation: CAWSEGGPGRYTF.